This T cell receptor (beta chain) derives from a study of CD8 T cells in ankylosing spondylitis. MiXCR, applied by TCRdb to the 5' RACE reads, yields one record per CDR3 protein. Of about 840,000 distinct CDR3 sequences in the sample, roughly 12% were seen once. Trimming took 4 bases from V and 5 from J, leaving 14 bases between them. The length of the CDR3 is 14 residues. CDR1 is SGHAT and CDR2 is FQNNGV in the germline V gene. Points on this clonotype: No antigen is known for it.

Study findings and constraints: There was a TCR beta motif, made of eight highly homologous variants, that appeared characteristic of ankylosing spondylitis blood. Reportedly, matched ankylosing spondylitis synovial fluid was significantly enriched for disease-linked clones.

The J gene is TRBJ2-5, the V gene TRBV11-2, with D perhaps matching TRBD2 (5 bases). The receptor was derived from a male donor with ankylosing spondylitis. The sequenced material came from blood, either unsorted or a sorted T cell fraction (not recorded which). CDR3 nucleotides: TGTGCCAGCAGCTACGGACCCCGGAGGGAGACCCAGTACTTC. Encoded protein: CASSYGPRRETQYF. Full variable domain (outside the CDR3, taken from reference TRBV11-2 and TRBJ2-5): EAGVAQSPRYKIIEKRQSVAFWCNPISGHATLYWYQQILGQGPKLLIQFQNNGVVDDSQLPKDRFSAERLKGVDSTLKIQPAKLEDSAVYLCASSYGPRRETQYFGPGTRLLVL.